This TCR beta chain came from a study of brain T cells in children with intractable seizures. Time point indicated: blood from clinic visit 5 months post-surgery; TSC patient then seizure free. The V and J ends lost 6 bases and 7 bases, in that order; junction bases with no gene match: 13. This CDR3 is built from 16 residues. Germline V gives CDR1 WNHNN, CDR2 SYGVQD (reference sequence). Generated by immunoSEQ multiplex PCR, the TCRdb table keeps only in-frame clones and is missing some. The sample lists about 340,000 clones, more than 85% occurring once. The sequence derives from a boy younger than two with tuberous sclerosis and intractable seizures. The J gene is TRBJ1-5, the V gene TRBV10-1; TRBD1 agrees at 9 bases. The input for sequencing was peripheral blood, taken roughly 5 months after surgery. The CDR3, as DNA: TGCGCCAGCAGCGGTAATGGACAGGGGCCGAGACAGCCCCAGCATTTT. Encoded protein: CASSGNGQGPRQPQHF.